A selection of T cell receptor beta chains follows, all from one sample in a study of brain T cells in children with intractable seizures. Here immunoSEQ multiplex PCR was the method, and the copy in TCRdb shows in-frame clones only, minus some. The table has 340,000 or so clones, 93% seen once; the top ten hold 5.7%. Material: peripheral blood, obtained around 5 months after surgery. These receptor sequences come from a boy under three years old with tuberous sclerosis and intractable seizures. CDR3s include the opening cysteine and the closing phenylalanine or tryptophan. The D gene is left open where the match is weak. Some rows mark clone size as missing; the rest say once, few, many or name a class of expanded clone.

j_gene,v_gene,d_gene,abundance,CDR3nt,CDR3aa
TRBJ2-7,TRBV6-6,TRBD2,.,TGTGCCAGCAGCCTTACTAGCGGGACCCCCCACGAGCAGTACTTC,CASSLTSGTPHEQYF
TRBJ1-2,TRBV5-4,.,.,TGTGCCAGCAGACAACAGGAAGCTAACTATGGCTACACCTTC,CASRQQEANYGYTF
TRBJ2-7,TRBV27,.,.,TGTGCCAGCAGTCCACGAAGGGACTGGCCCTACGAGCAGTACTTC,CASSPRRDWPYEQYF
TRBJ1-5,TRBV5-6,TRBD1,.,TGTGCCAGCAGCTCAAGGGACAGGGGGAATCAGCCCCAGCATTTT,CASSSRDRGNQPQHF
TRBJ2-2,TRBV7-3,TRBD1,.,TGTGCCAGCAGCGGGGGACAGGGGATAGTCGGCACCGGGGAGCTGTTTTTT,CASSGGQGIVGTGELFF
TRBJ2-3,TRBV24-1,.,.,TGTGCCACCAGTGATTTACAGGACGGCACAGATACGCAGTATTTT,CATSDLQDGTDTQYF
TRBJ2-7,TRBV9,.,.,TGTGCCAGCAGCGTAGGAGAATTTTCCTACGAGCAGTACTTC,CASSVGEFSYEQYF
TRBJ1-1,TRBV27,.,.,TGTGCCAGCAGTTTAGAGGGGGGCGAGACTGAAGCTTTCTTT,CASSLEGGETEAFF
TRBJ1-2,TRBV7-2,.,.,TGTGCCAGCAGCTCACCTGAGGTTGTAGGGGATGGCTACACCTTC,CASSSPEVVGDGYTF
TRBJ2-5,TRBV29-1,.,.,TGCAGCGTTGAAGATCTTATCGGGGGACGGGAGACCCAGTACTTC,CSVEDLIGGRETQYF
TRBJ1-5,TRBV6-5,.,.,TGTGCCAGCAGTTTCTATCCCGACGGCAATCAGCCCCAGCATTTT,CASSFYPDGNQPQHF
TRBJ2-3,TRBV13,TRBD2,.,TGTGCCAGCAGCTGGCGGGGGGGCGCGACAGATACGCAGTATTTT,CASSWRGGATDTQYF
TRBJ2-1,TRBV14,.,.,TGTGCCAGCAGCCGGAGGGCAGGGGTTCTATACAATGAGCAGTTCTTC,CASSRRAGVLYNEQFF
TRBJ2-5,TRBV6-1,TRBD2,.,TGTGCCAGCAGTGAAGCGCGGGGAGCGGGAGGAGGAGAGACCCAGTACTTC,CASSEARGAGGGETQYF
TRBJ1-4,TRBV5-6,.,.,TGTGCCAGCAGCTTGGAGGGAGGGAGTGAAAAACTGTTTTTT,CASSLEGGSEKLFF
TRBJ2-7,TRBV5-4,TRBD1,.,TGTGCCAGCAGCTCCGACAGGGGACTCTACGAGCAGTACTTC,CASSSDRGLYEQYF
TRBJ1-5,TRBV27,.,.,TGTGCCAGCAGTTTACAAGATCCAAGGTATCAGCCCCAGCATTTT,CASSLQDPRYQPQHF
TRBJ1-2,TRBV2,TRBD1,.,TGTGCCAGCACTCGGGACAGGGCTAACTATGGCTACACCTTC,CASTRDRANYGYTF
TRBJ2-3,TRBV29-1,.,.,TGCAGCGTGACTAACCGCACAGATACGCAGTATTTT,CSVTNRTDTQYF
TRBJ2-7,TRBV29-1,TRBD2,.,TGCAGCGTGGCCGGACTAGCGGAACCCTACGAGCAGTACTTC,CSVAGLAEPYEQYF
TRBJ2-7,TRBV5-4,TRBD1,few,TGTGCCAGCAGATCCGATGACAGGGAACACGAGCAGTACTTC,CASRSDDREHEQYF
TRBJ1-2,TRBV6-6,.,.,TGTGCCAGCAGTCACAGACTCGTGCCCACGGAAGGCTACACCTTC,CASSHRLVPTEGYTF
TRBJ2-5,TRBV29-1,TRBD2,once,TGCAGCGTTGCCCCCTCCCCGGGACTAAGGGGGACCCAGTACTTC,CSVAPSPGLRGTQYF
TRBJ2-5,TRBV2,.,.,TGTGCCTTTTCGGGGGAGACCCAGTACTTC,CAFSGETQYF
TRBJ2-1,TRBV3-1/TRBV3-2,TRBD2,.,TGTGCCAGCAGCCTCGTCGGGAGGACCCATGAGCAGTTCTTC,CASSLVGRTHEQFF
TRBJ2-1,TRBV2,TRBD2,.,TGTGCCAGCAGTCCGGAACTAGCGGGAGGGCATGAGCAGTTCTTC,CASSPELAGGHEQFF
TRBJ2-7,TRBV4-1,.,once,TGCGCCAGCAGCCAAGCCCCGGTTTGGGCCTACGAGCAGTACTTC,CASSQAPVWAYEQYF
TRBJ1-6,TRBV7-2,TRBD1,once,TGTGCCAGCAGTACGACAAGGGGGCGGACGTATAATTCACCCCTCCACTTT,CASSTTRGRTYNSPLHF
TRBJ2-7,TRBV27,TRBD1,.,TGTGCCAGCAAAATACTCGGGACAGCCTACGAGCAGTACTTC,CASKILGTAYEQYF
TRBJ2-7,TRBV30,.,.,TGTGCCTGGACAGGGATCTCCAACGAGCAGTACTTC,CAWTGISNEQYF
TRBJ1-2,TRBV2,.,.,TGTGCCAGCAGTTACAGGGTGAGCTATGGCTACACCTTC,CASSYRVSYGYTF
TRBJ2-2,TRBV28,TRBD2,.,TGTGCCAGCAGTTTAGCACTAGCGGGGGGCACCGGGGAGCTGTTTTTT,CASSLALAGGTGELFF
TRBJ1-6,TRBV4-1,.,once,TGCGCCAGCAGCCAAGTTTTCAGAAATTCACCCCTCCACTTT,CASSQVFRNSPLHF
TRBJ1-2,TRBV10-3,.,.,TGTGCCACCGAGGCCTTTGACTATGGCTACACCTTC,CATEAFDYGYTF
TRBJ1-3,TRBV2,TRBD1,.,TGTGCCAGCGGTGAGAAACAGGGGCTCATAAACACCATATATTTT,CASGEKQGLINTIYF
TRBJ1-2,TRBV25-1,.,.,TGTGCCAGCAGTGAATATGTGTCAGGGCCCTATGGCTACACCTTC,CASSEYVSGPYGYTF
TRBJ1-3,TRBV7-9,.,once,TGTGCCAGCAGGTCTGGCGGCTCTGGAAACACCATATATTTT,CASRSGGSGNTIYF
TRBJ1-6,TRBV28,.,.,TGTGCCAGCAAAACTCGAGGACAGAACTATAATTCACCCCTCCACTTT,CASKTRGQNYNSPLHF
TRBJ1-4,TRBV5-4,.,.,TGTGCCAGCAGCTTGGACCGGGCCAGTAATGAAAAACTGTTTTTT,CASSLDRASNEKLFF
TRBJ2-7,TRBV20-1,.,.,TGCAGTGCCGACGGGGGCTACGAGCAGTACTTC,CSADGGYEQYF
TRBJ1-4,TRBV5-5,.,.,TGTGCCAGCAGCGATGGAGCAACTAATGAAAAACTGTTTTTT,CASSDGATNEKLFF
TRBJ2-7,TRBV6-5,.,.,TGTGCCATATCTGCGGGGTATATTCACGAGCAGTACTTC,CAISAGYIHEQYF
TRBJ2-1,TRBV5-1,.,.,TGCGCCAGCAGCTTGGGCGCTACGATTTACAATGAGCAGTTCTTC,CASSLGATIYNEQFF
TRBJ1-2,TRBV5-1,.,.,TGCGCCAGCAGCTGGGGGTCCGTGGGTGGCTACACCTTC,CASSWGSVGGYTF
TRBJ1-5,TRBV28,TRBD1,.,TGTGCCACCCATGACAGGGTGGGAAATCAGCCCCAGCATTTT,CATHDRVGNQPQHF
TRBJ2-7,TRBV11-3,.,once,TGTGCCAGCAGCTTCGGCCTTACAGGAGACCCTTACGAGCAGTACTTC,CASSFGLTGDPYEQYF